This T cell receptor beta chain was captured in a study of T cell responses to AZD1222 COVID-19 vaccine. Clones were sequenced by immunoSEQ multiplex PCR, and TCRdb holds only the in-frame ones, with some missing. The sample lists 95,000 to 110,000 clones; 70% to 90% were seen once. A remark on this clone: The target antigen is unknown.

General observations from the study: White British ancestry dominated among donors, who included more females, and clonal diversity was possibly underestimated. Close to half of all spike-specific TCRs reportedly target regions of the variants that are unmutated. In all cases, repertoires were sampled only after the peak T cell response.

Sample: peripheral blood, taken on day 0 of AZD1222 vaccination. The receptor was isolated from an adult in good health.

The CDR3 is CASSLGSVSGNTIYF. The CDR3 DNA follows: TGCGCCAGCAGCTTAGGCAGTGTCTCTGGAAACACCATATATTTT. This chain joins TRBV5-1 and TRBJ1-3; D not certain. V shed 2 bases and J shed 0 bases, with 9 bases lying between them. CDR3 length equals 15 residues. Germline CDR1 is SGHRS and CDR2 is YFSETQ.